The TCR beta chain described here comes from a study of T cell clones after liver transplantation. At the level of the study: Samples came from ITN030ST, which attempted immunosuppression withdrawal within 2 years of liver transplantation.

The CDR3 covers 16 residues. Germline lookup yields CDR1 SNHLY and CDR2 FYNNEI. Trimming took off 8 bases at V and 4 bases at J, with 18 bases between the two ends. Study-wide results and caveats: Conclusions were preliminary, with small, heterogeneous patient groups. Low donor cell numbers restricted donor-reactive repertoire measurement in a couple of subjects.

Only a few counts were recorded for this clone. What it recognizes is unknown. Produced via immunoSEQ multiplex PCR; TCRdb's table is partial and in-frame only. The repertoire includes fewer than 110,000 clones, about 86% of them detected once, and approximately 3% sits in the top ten. J is TRBJ2-6 and V is TRBV2; D gene uncertain. The specimen comprised CD4+ T cells from blood, sampled around 44 months after liver transplant. The source of this sequence is a human patient who received a liver transplant. Some T cells may trace back to the graft donor. As DNA, the CDR3 is TGTGCCAGCCGCCTGAAAAGGGTTTCGGGGGCCAACGTCCTGACTTTC. As protein: CASRLKRVSGANVLTF.